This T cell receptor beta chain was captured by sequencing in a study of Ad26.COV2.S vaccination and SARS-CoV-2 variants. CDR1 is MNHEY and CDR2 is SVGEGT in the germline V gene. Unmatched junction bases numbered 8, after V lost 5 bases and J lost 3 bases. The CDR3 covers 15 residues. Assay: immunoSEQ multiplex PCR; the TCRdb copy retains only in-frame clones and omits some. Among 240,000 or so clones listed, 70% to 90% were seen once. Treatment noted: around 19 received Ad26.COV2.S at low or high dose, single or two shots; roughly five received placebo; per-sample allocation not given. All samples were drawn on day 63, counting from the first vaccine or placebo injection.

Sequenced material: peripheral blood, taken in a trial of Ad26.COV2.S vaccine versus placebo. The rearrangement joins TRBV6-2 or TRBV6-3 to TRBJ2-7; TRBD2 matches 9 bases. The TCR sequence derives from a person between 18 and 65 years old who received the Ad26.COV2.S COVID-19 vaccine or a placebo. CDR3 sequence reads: CASSPRTSAHYEQYF. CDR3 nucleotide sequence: TGTGCCAGCAGTCCACGGACTAGCGCTCACTACGAGCAGTACTTC.